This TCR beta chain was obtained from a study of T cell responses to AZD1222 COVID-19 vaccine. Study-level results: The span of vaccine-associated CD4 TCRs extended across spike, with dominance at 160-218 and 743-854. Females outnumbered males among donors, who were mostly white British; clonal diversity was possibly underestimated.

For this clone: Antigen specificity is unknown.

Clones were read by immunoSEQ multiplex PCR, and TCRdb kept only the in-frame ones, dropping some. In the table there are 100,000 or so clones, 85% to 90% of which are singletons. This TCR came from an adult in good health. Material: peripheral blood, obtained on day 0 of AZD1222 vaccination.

DNA for the CDR3: TGTGCCAGCAGCTTAGGGAGGGGCTTCAATGAAAAACTGTTTTTT. This encodes CASSLGRGFNEKLFF. The chain recombines TRBV7-9 with TRBJ1-4; TRBD1 might be the D (5 bases). CDR1 is SEHNR, CDR2 FQNEAQ, per germline (reference sequence). This CDR3 is built from 15 residues. V dropped 1 base and J dropped 5 bases, with 11 bases sitting between them.